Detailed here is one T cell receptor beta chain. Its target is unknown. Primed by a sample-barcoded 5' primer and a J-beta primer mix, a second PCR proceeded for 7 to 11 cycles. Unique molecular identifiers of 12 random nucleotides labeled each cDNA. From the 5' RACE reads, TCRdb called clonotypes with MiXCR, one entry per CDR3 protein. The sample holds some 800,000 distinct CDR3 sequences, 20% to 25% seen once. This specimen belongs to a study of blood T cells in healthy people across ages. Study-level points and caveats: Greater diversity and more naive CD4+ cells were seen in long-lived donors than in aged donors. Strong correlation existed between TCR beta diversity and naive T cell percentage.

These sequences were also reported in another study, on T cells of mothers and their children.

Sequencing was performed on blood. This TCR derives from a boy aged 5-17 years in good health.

The CDR3, as DNA: TGTGCCAGCAGCCAAGACCCTCCCAATACGCAGTATTTT. It encodes CASSQDPPNTQYF. This rearrangement joins TRBV3-1 to TRBJ2-3; D unresolved. In germline, CDR1 is LGHDT, CDR2 YNNKEL (reference sequence). V dropped 0 bases and J dropped 7 bases, with 8 bases sitting between them. The CDR3 loop spans 13 amino acids.